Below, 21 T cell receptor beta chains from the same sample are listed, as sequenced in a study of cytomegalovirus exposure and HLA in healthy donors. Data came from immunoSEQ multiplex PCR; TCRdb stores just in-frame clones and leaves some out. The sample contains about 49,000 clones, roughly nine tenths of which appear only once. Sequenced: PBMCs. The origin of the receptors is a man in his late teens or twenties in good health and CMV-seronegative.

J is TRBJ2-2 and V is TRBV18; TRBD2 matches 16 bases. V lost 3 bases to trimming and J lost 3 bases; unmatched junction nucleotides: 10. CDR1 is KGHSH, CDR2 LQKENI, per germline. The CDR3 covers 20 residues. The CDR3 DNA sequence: TGTGCCAGCTCACCTGGGACTAGCGGGAGGGCCAATCACCACACCGGGGAGCTGTTTTTT. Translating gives CASSPGTSGRANHHTGELFF. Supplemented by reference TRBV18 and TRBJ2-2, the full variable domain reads NAGVMQNPRHLVRRRGQEARLRCSPMKGHSHVYWYRQLPEEGLKFMVYLQKENIIDESGMPKERFSAEFPKEGPSILRIQQVVRGDSAAYFCASSPGTSGRANHHTGELFFGEGSRLTVL.

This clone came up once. CDR3 sequence (DNA): TGTGCCAGCAGCTTGGTTGAGAGCACTGAAGCTTTCTTT. It encodes CASSLVESTEAFF. The chain links TRBV5-4 to TRBJ1-1; D is uncertain. This CDR3 has 13 residues. Trimming shortened V by 0 bases and J by 4 bases, and 7 bases separated the two germline ends. Germline CDR1 reads SGHNT; CDR2 reads YYREEE (reference sequence).

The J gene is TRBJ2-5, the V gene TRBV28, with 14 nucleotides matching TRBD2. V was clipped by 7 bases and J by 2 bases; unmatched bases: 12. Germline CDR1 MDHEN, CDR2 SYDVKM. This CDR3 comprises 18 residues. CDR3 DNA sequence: TGTGCCAGCAATCCGCCGGGACTAGCGGGAGTGGTTCAAGAGACCCAGTACTTC. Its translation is CASNPPGLAGVVQETQYF.

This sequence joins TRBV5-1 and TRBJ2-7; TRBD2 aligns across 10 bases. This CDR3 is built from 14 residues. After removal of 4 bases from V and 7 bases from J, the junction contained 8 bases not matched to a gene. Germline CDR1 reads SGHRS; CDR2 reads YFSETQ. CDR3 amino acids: CASSLTSGIVEQYF. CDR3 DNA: TGCGCCAGCAGCCTCACTAGCGGGATAGTGGAGCAGTACTTC.

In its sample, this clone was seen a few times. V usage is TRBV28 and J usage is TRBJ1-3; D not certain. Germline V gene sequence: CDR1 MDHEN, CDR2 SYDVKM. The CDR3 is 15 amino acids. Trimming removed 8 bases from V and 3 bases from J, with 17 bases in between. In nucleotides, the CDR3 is TGTGCCAGCTTCCGCCCCTCGAGGGTTGGAAACACCATATATTTT. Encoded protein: CASFRPSRVGNTIYF.

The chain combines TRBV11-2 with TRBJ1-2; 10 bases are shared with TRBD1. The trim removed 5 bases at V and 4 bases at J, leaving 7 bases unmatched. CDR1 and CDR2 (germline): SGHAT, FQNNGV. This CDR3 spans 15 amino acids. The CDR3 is CASSLQTGGLYGYTF. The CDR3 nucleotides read TGTGCCAGCAGCCTACAGACAGGGGGCCTCTATGGCTACACCTTC.

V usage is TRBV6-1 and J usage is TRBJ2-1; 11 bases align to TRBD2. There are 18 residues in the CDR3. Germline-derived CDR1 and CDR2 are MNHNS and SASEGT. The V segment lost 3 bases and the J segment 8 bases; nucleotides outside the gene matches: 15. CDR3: CASSEVSSGRARGHEQFF. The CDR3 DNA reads TGTGCCAGCAGTGAGGTTAGTAGCGGGAGGGCGAGAGGCCATGAGCAGTTCTTC.

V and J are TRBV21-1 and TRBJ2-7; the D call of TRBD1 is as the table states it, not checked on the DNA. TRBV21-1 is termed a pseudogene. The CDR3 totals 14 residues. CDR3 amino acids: CASSKGSWGLEQYF. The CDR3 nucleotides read TGTGCCAGCAGCAAAGGTTCTTGGGGCCTCGAGCAGTACTTC.

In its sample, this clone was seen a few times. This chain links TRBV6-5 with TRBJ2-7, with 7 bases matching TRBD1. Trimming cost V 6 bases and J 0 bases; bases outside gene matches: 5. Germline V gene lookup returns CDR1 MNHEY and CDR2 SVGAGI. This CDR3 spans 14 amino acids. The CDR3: CASSATGSSYEQYF. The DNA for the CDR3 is TGTGCCAGCAGCGCGACAGGGTCCTCCTACGAGCAGTACTTC.

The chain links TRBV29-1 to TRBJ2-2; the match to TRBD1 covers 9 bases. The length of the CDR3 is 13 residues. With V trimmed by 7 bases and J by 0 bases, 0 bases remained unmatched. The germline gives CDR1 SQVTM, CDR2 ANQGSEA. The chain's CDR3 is CSGDRANTGELFF. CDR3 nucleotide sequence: TGCAGCGGGGACAGGGCGAACACCGGGGAGCTGTTTTTT.

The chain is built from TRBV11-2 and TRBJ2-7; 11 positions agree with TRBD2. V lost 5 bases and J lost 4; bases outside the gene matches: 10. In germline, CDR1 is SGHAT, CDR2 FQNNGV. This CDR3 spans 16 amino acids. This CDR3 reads CASSPLRASGRYEQYF. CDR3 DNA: TGTGCCAGCAGCCCCCTCCGGGCTAGCGGGAGGTACGAGCAGTACTTC.

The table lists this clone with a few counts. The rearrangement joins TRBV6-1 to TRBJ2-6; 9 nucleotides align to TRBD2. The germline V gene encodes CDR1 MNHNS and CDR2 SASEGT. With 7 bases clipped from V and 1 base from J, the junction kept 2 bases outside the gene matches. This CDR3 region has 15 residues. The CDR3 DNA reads TGTGCCAGCACGCGGGAGGGATCTGGGGCCAACGTCCTGACTTTC. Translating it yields CASTREGSGANVLTF.

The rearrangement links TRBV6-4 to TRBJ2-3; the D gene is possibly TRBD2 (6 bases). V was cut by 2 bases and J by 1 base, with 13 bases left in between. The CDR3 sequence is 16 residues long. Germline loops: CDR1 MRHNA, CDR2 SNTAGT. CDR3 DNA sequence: TGTGCCAGCAGTGACGCGAGCGGAGGGGGCACAGATACGCAGTATTTT. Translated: CASSDASGGGTDTQYF.

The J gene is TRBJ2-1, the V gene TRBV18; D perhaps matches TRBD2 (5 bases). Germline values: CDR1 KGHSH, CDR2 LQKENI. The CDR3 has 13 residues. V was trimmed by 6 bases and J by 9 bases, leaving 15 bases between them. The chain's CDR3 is CASSPSPLGEQFF. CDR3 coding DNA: TGTGCCAGCTCCCCTAGCCCCCTAGGTGAGCAGTTCTTC.

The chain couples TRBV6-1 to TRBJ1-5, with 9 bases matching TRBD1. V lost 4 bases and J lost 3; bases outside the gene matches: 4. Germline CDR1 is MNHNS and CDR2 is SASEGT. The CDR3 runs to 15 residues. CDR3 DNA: TGTGCCAGCAGTGTAGGGACAGGGATCAATCAGCCCCAGCATTTT. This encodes CASSVGTGINQPQHF.

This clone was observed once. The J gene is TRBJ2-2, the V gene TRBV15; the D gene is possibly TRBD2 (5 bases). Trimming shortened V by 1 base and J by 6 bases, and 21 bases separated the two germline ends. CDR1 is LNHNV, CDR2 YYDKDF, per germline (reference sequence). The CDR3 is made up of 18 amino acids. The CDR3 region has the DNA TGTGCCACCAGCAGAGCCTTAACTACTAGATCCTCCCCCGGGGAGCTGTTTTTT. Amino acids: CATSRALTTRSSPGELFF.

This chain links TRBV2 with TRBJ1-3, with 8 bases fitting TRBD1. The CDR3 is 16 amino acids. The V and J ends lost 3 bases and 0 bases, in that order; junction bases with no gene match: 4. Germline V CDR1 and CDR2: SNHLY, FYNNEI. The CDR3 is CASSETGADSGNTIYF. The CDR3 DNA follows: TGTGCCAGCAGTGAGACAGGGGCCGACTCTGGAAACACCATATATTTT.

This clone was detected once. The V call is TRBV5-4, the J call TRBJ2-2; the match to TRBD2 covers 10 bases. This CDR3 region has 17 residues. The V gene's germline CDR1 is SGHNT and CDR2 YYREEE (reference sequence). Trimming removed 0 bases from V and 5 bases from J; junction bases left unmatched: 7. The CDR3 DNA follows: TGTGCCAGCAGCTTGGGCTGGCCTAGCGGGAGAACCGGGGAGCTGTTTTTT. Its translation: CASSLGWPSGRTGELFF.

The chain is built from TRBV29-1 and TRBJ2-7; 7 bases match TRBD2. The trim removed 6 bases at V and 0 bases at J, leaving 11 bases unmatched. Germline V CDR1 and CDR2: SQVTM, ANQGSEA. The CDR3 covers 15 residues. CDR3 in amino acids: CSVGWGGPSSYEQYF. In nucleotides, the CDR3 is TGCAGCGTCGGGTGGGGGGGACCGTCCTCCTACGAGCAGTACTTC.

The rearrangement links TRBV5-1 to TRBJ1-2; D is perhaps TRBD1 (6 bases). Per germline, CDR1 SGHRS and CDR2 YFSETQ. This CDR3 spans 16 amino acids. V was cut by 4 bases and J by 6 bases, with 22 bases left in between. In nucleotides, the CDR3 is TGCGCCAGCAGCACGTGGACAGTTGGTAACCGTGATGGCTACACCTTC. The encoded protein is CASSTWTVGNRDGYTF. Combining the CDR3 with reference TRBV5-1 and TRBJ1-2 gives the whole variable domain KAGVTQTPRYLIKTRGQQVTLSCSPISGHRSVSWYQQTPGQGLQFLFEYFSETQRNKGNFPGRFSGRQFSNSRSEMNVSTLELGDSALYLCASSTWTVGNRDGYTFGSGTRLTVV.

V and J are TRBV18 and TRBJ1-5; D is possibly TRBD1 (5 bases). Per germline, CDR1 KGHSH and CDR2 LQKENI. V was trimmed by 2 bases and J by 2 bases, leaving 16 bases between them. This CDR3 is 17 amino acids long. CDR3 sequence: CASSPIFTGTGNQPQHF. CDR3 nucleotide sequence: TGTGCCAGCTCACCAATCTTCACAGGAACGGGCAATCAGCCCCAGCATTTT.